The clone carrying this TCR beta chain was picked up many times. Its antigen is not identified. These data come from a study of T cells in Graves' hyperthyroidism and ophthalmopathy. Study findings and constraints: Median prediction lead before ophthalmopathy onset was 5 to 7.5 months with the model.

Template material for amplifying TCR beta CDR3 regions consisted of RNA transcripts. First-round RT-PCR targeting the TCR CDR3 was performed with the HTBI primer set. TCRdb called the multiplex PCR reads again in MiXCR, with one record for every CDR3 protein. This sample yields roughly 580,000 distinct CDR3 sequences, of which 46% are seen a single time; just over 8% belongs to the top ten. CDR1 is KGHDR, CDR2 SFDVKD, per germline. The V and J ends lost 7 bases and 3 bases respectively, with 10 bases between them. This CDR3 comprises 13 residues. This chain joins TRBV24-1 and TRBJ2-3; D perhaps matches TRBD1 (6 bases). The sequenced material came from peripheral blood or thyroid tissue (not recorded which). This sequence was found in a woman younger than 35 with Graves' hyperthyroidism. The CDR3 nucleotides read TGTGCCACCAGCAAGACAGGTACAGATACGCAGTATTTT. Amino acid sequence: CATSKTGTDTQYF.